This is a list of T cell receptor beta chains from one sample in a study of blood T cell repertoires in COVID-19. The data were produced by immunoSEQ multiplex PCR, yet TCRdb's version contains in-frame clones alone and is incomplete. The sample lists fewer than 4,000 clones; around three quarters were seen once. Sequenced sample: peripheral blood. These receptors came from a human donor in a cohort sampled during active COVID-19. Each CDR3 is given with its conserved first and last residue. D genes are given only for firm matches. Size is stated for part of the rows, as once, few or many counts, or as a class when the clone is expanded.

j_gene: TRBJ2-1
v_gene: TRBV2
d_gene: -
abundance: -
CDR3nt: TGTGCCAGCGGCAGTGACAGTTGGGTTAGTTTCTTC
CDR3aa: CASGSDSWVSFF

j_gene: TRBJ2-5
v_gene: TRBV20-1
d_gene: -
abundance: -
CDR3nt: TGCAGTGCTAGTTCCGGGGTCCAAGAGACCCAGTACTTC
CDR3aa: CSASSGVQETQYF

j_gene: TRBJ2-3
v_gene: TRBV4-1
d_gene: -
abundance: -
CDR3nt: TGCGCCAGCAGCCAAAGTCCCTTACGGCAGGGTGGGACAGATACGCAGTATTTT
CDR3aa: CASSQSPLRQGGTDTQYF

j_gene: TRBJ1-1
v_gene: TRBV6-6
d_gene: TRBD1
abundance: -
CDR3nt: TGTGCCAGCAGAAAAGGGACAGTGAACACTGAAGCTTTCTTT
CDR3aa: CASRKGTVNTEAFF

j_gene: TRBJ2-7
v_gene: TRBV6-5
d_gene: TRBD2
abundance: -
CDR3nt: TGTGCCAGCCGCGGGGGGACCATCGGGGAGCAGTACTTC
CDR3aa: CASRGGTIGEQYF

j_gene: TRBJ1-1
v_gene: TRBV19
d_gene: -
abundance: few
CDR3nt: TGTGCCAGTATGAGGGCCTCGGAAGCCGGAGCTTTCTTT
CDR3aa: CASMRASEAGAFF

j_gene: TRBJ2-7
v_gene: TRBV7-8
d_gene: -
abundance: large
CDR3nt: TGTGCCAGCAGCTTAAAGGTCAGCGCCTACGAGCAGTACTTC
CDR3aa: CASSLKVSAYEQYF

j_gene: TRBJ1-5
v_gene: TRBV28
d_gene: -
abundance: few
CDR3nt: TGTGCCAGCAGTTCGGGGACTCCTCGGACCCAGCATTTT
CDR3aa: CASSSGTPRTQHF

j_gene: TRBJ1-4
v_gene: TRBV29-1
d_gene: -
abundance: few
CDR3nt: TGCAGCGTGGGACACCGGGAAGAAAAACTGTTTTTT
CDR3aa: CSVGHREEKLFF

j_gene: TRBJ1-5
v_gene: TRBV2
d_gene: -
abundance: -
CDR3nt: TGTGCCAGCAGTGAAGAGAGTAATCAGCCCCAGCATTTT
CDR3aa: CASSEESNQPQHF

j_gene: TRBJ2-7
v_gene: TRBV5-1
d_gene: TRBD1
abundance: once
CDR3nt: TGCGCCAGCAGCTTGGCCTCCGGGACAGGGGGGTACGAGCAGTACTTC
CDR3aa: CASSLASGTGGYEQYF

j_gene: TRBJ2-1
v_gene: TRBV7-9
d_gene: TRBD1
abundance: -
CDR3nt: TGTGCCAGCAGCGCCCGCGGTAGGGGGCGCAACAATGAGCAGTTCTTC
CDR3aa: CASSARGRGRNNEQFF

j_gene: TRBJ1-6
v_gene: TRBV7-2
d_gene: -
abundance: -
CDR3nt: TGTGCCAGCAGCTCCGGAGCCCGGAATTCACCCCTCCACTTT
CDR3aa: CASSSGARNSPLHF

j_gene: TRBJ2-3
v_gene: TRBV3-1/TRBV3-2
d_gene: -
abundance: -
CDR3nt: TGTGCCAGCAGCCAAGGGCTTTCGAGCACAGATACGCAGTATTTT
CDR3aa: CASSQGLSSTDTQYF

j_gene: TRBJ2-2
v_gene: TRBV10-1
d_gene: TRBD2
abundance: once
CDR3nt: TGCGCCAGCAGTGAGTCGAGCCTTGGACTAGAGAACACCGGGGAGCTGTTTTTT
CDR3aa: CASSESSLGLENTGELFF

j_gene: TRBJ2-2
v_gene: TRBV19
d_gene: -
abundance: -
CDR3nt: TGTGCCAGTCTCTTTTCCTTGACGGAGAGAACCGGGGAGCTGTTTTTT
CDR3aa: CASLFSLTERTGELFF

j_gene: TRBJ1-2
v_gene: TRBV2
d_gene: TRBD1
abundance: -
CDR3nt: TGTGCCAGCAGGGGACAGGTGACGGTGGGCTACACCTTC
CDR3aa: CASRGQVTVGYTF

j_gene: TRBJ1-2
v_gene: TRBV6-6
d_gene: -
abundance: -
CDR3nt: TGTGCCAGCAGGGAGGACGGCGATTGGTATGGCTACACCTTC
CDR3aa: CASREDGDWYGYTF

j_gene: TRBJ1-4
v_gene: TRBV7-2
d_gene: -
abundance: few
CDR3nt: TGTGCCAGCAGCCCCGGAGGGCGCCGGGCAACTAATGAAAAACTGTTTTTT
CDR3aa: CASSPGGRRATNEKLFF

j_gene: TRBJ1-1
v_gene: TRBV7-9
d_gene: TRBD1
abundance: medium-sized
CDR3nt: TGTGCCAGCAGCTTACCCCGGGACAGGGGAGATGCGGGCGCTTTCTTT
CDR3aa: CASSLPRDRGDAGAFF

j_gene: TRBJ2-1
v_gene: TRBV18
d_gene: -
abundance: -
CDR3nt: TGTGCCAGCTCACCAGCGGCCCCCTTGGGCAATGAGCAGTTCTTC
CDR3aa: CASSPAAPLGNEQFF

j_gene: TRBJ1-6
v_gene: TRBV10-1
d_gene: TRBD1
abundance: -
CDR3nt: TGCGCCAGCAGTGAGTCGGAGACAGGGGAGCTCAATTCACCCCTCCACTTT
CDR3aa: CASSESETGELNSPLHF

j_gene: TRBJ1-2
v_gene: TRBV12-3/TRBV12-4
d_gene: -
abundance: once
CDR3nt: TGTGCCAGCAGTCAACAGGGATCCTATGGCTACACCTTC
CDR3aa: CASSQQGSYGYTF

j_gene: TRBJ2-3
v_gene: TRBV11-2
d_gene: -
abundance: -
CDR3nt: TGTGCCAGCAGCTTGGAAGGACTCGCAGATACGCAGTATTTT
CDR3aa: CASSLEGLADTQYF

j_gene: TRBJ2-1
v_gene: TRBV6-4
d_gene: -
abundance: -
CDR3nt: TGTGCCAGCAGTGAAGGCGGGTCATACAATGAGCAGTTCTTC
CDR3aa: CASSEGGSYNEQFF